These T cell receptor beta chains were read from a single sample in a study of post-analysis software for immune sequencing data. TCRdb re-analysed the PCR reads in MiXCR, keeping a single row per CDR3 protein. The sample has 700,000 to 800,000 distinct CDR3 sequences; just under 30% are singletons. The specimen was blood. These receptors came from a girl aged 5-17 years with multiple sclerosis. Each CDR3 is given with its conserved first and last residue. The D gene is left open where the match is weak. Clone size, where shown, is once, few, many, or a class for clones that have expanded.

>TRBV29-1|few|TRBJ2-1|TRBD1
CSVRNRGPPYNEQFF
TGCAGCGTCCGAAACAGGGGTCCTCCCTACAATGAGCAGTTCTTC
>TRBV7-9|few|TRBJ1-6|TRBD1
CASSSKTGGKNSPLHF
TGTGCCAGCAGCTCCAAGACAGGGGGTAAAAATTCACCCCTCCACTTT
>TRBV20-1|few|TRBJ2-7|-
CSASRDAGSYEQYF
TGCAGTGCTAGTCGTGACGCTGGCTCCTACGAGCAGTACTTC
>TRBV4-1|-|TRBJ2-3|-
CASSLPGRGTDTQYF
TGCGCCAGCAGCCTCCCCGGTCGGGGCACAGATACGCAGTATTTT
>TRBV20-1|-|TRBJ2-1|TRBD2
CSGNDRGGTSYNEQFF
TGCAGTGGAAACGATCGCGGGGGGACCTCCTACAATGAGCAGTTCTTC
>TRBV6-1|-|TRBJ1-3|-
CASSETRSSGNTIYF
TGTGCCAGCAGTGAGACTCGAAGCTCTGGAAACACCATATATTTT
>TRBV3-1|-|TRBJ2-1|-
CASSQSAVSDEQFF
TGTGCCAGCAGCCAATCGGCCGTCTCCGATGAGCAGTTCTTC
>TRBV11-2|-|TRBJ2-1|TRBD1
CASSLTGTGDDEQFF
TGTGCCAGCAGCCTAACTGGGACAGGGGACGATGAGCAGTTCTTC
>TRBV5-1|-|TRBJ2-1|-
CASSLRPGGEQFF
TGCGCCAGCAGCTTGCGTCCCGGCGGTGAGCAGTTCTTC
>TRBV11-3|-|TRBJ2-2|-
CASSYGGATGELFF
TGTGCCAGCAGCTATGGGGGAGCGACCGGGGAGCTGTTTTTT
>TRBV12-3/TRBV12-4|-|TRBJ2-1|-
CASRFTEAEQFF
TGTGCCAGCCGATTCACCGAGGCTGAGCAGTTCTTC
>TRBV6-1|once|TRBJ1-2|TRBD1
CASSDSGTGGVYGYTF
TGTGCCAGCAGTGATTCCGGGACAGGGGGTGTCTATGGCTACACCTTC
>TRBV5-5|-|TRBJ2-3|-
CASSFLQSDTQYF
TGTGCCAGCAGCTTCCTACAGTCAGATACGCAGTATTTT
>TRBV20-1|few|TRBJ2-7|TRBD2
CSADPSGSRYEQYF
TGCAGTGCGGATCCTAGCGGGAGTCGCTACGAGCAGTACTTC
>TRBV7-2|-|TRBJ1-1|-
CASSPRDGNTEAFF
TGTGCCAGCAGCCCCAGAGACGGAAACACTGAAGCTTTCTTT
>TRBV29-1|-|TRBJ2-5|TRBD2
CSIVLSGTRRETQYF
TGCAGCATTGTTCTATCCGGGACTAGGCGAGAGACCCAGTACTTC
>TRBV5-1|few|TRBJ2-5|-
CASSLQLQETQYF
TGCGCCAGCAGCTTACAGCTCCAAGAGACCCAGTACTTC
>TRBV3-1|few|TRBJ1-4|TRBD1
CASSLTGGTSEKLFF
TGTGCCAGCAGCCTTACAGGGGGCACGAGTGAAAAACTGTTTTTT
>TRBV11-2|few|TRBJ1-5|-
CASSKEGDQPQHF
TGTGCCAGCAGCAAAGAGGGAGATCAGCCCCAGCATTTT